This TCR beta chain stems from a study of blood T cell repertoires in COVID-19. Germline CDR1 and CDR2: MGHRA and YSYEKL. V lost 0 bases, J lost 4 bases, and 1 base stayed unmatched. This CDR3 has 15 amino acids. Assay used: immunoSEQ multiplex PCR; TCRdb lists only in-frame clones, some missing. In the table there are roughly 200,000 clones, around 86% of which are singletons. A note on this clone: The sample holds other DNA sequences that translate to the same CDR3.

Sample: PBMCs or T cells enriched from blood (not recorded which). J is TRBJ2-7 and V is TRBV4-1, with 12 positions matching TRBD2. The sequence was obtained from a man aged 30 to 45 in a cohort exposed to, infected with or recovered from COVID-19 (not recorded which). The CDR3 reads CASSQETSGRYEQYF. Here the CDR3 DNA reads TGCGCCAGCAGCCAAGAAACTAGCGGGAGGTACGAGCAGTACTTC.